These T cell receptor beta chains were read from a single sample in a study of T cells in Graves' hyperthyroidism and ophthalmopathy. TCRdb fed the multiplex PCR reads into MiXCR, producing one record per CDR3 protein. This repertoire shows 500,000 to 750,000 distinct CDR3 sequences, approximately 15% found once; its top ten account for over 6%. Input material: blood. The origin of the receptors is a woman aged 18-29 years with Graves' ophthalmopathy. CDR3s include the opening cysteine and the closing phenylalanine or tryptophan. D genes are given only for firm matches. Clone size, where shown, is once, few, many, or a class for clones that have expanded.

j_gene	abundance	v_gene	d_gene	len	CDR3nt	CDR3aa
TRBJ2-7	many	TRBV6-1	TRBD1	13	TGTGCCACCCTCCCCGAGGGGGCCCACGAGCAGTACTTC	CATLPEGAHEQYF
TRBJ2-7	many	TRBV20-1	TRBD2	17	TGCAGTGCTAGAGATGGGTCGACTAGCGGGAGGGCCTACGAGCAGTACTTC	CSARDGSTSGRAYEQYF
TRBJ2-2	NA	TRBV12-3/TRBV12-4	NA	12	TGTGCCAGCACCCACGGAACCGGGGAGCTGTTTTTT	CASTHGTGELFF
TRBJ1-4	many	TRBV2	NA	14	TGTGCCAGCAGTGGGGGCTTTTCAAATGAAAAACTGTTTTTT	CASSGGFSNEKLFF
TRBJ1-1	few	TRBV20-1	NA	14	TGCAGTGCTAGAGATCCTAGGGAGAACACTGAAGCTTTCTTT	CSARDPRENTEAFF
TRBJ2-6	NA	TRBV4-3	NA	17	TGCGCCAGCAGCCAGGCGACCCTAAACGCTGGGGCCAACGTCCTGACTTTC	CASSQATLNAGANVLTF
TRBJ1-1	few	TRBV7-9	NA	13	TGTGCCAGCAGCCCCGGGATCAGTGCTGAAGCTTTCTTT	CASSPGISAEAFF
TRBJ2-7	many	TRBV28	TRBD1	18	TGTGCCAGCAGTCCACTGGACAGGGGGGGGACCCGTTCCTACGAGCAGTACTTC	CASSPLDRGGTRSYEQYF
TRBJ2-1	NA	TRBV11-2	NA	16	TGTGCCAGCAGCTGGATTGGCAGGGACACCTACAATGAGCAGTTCTTC	CASSWIGRDTYNEQFF
TRBJ1-3	NA	TRBV18	NA	17	TGTGCCAGCTCACCAAATGTTCAGGGGACCCACACGAACACCATATATTTT	CASSPNVQGTHTNTIYF
TRBJ1-1	few	TRBV4-1	TRBD1	13	TGCGCCAGCAGCCATGCACAGGGGTTCGAAGCTTTCTTT	CASSHAQGFEAFF
TRBJ2-7	NA	TRBV29-1	NA	10	TGCAGCGTCCAGGGCTACGAGCAGTACTTC	CSVQGYEQYF
TRBJ2-7	many	TRBV5-8	NA	14	TGTGCCAGCAGCTTGGCACTCCGAAACTACGAGCAGTACTTC	CASSLALRNYEQYF
TRBJ2-7	few	TRBV7-9	TRBD1	14	TGTGCCAGCAGCTCGCCGGGACAGTACTACGAGCAGTACTTC	CASSSPGQYYEQYF
TRBJ2-7	few	TRBV6-1	TRBD2	14	TGTGCCAGCTCCCTAGCGGGAGCCCCCTACGAGCAGTACTTC	CASSLAGAPYEQYF
TRBJ2-1	few	TRBV13	TRBD2	14	TGTGCCAGCAGCTTAACGGGAGGGCCCCATGAGCAGTTCTTC	CASSLTGGPHEQFF